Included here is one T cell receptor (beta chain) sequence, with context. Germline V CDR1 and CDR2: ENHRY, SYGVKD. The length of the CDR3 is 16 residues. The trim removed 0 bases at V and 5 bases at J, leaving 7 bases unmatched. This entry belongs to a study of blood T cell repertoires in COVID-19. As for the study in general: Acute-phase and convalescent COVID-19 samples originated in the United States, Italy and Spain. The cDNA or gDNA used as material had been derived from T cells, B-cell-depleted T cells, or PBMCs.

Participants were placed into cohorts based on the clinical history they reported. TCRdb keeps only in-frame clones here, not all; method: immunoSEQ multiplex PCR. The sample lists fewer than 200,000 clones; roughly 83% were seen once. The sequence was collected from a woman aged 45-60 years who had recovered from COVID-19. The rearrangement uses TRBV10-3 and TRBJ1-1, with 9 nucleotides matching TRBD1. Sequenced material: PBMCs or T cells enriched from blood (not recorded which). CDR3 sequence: CAISESLGQGGTEAFF. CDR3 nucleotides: TGTGCCATCAGTGAGTCCTTGGGACAGGGAGGGACTGAAGCTTTCTTT.